The 4 T cell receptor beta chains reported below all come from one sample, sequenced in a study of tumor and adjacent non-tumor tissue in lung cancer. This sample's RNA came from whole unsorted tissue. The normal lung tissue was taken more than 3 cm from the tumor edge. The library came from three nested PCR rounds adapted from ARM-PCR protocols. TCRdb analysed the multiplex PCR reads with MiXCR anew, one entry per CDR3 protein. The sample lists 50,000 to 70,000 distinct CDR3 sequences, about 61% occurring once. The sequencing input was distant non-tumor lung tissue. The receptors stem from a man between 65 and 79 years old with non-small cell lung cancer.

This clonotype was observed a few times. This chain connects TRBV5-1 to TRBJ1-4, with a tentative D call TRBD1 (5 bases). Trimming took off 0 bases at V and 7 bases at J, with 13 bases between the two ends. The CDR3 is made up of 15 amino acids. The germline V gene encodes CDR1 SGHRS and CDR2 YFSETQ. The CDR3 loop reads CASSLALQRGEKLFF. Here the CDR3 DNA reads TGCGCCAGCAGCTTGGCCCTTCAGAGGGGTGAAAAACTGTTTTTT.

This clonotype was counted a single time. Relative to the germline gene, one junction end is altered; a read error may explain this. The chain links TRBV20-1 to TRBJ1-1; 10 bases match TRBD1. The CDR3 runs 15 residues. The germline CDR1 and CDR2 sequences are DFQATT and SNEGSKA (reference sequence). The CDR3 DNA sequence: TGCAGTGCTAGAAACCGGGACAGGGGCGGAACTGAAGCTTTATTT. Residues: CSARNRDRGGTEALF.

The chain recombines TRBV11-2 with TRBJ2-5; D tentatively reads TRBD1 or TRBD2 (5 bases each). CDR1 SGHAT and CDR2 FQNNGV come from the germline V gene. Trimming pared 5 bases from V and 2 bases from J, leaving 15 bases between. The CDR3 is made up of 15 amino acids. DNA for the CDR3: TGTGCCAGCAGCCAAGAGCGGACACTTCAAGAGACCCAGTACTTC. Translation gives CASSQERTLQETQYF.

Notes on this clonotype: An end of the junction does not agree with germline; a read error may underlie this. This chain joins TRBV7-9 and TRBJ2-4, with D possibly being TRBD1 (6 bases). The CDR3 loop spans 16 amino acids. Germline V gives CDR1 SEHNR, CDR2 FQNEAQ (reference sequence). The CDR3 is CASSSQGPLAKHIQYF. As DNA, the CDR3 is TGTGCCAGCAGCTCCCAGGGGCCCTTAGCCAAACACATTCAGTACTTC.